The T cell receptor beta chain under discussion was sequenced for a study of cytomegalovirus exposure and HLA in healthy donors. The length of the CDR3 is 13 residues. Germline values: CDR1 ENHRY, CDR2 SYGVKD. V was clipped by 6 bases and J by 5 bases, with 13 bases between them. Study conclusions and caveats: It was reported in a later analysis that an Asian-associated ancestry cluster showed fewer N-insertions than the 666-donor mean.

The primer mix had 60 Vbeta and 13 Jbeta primers. Per the study methods: The count from a later analysis was about 80 million unique TCR beta chains, approximately 9.9 million of them shared. Generated by immunoSEQ multiplex PCR, the TCRdb table keeps only in-frame clones and is missing some. The V and J calls and the clone size are those of that table, but D and trimming were determined from the DNA. This sample has some 140,000 clones, with roughly three quarters found just once. Of note for this clone: As yet, its antigen is unknown.

Sequencing was performed on PBMCs. The rearrangement uses TRBV10-3 and TRBJ1-1; the D gene is possibly TRBD1 (6 bases). This receptor was taken from a woman aged 55-75 years in good health and CMV-seronegative. CDR3 region: CAIRTSTGTEAFF. DNA of the CDR3: TGTGCCATCAGGACTTCTACAGGGACTGAAGCTTTCTTT.